This T cell receptor (beta chain) was sequenced in a study of blood T cell repertoires in COVID-19. Overall study: PBMCs, B-cell-depleted T cells, or T cells provided the cDNA or gDNA that made up the material.

Clones were read by immunoSEQ multiplex PCR, and TCRdb kept only the in-frame ones, dropping some. Among around 310,000 clones listed, around 90% were seen once. The germline V gene encodes CDR1 MRHNA and CDR2 SNTAGT. CDR3 length: 15 amino acids. The V gene lost 3 bases and the J gene lost 5 bases, with 14 bases spanning the gap. V usage is TRBV6-4 and J usage is TRBJ2-1; D possibly corresponds to TRBD2 (6 bases). The sequence was collected from a man in his thirties or forties who had recovered from COVID-19. Sample: PBMCs or T cells enriched from blood (not recorded which). Here the CDR3 reads CASSERGGGHNEQFF. In DNA form, the CDR3 reads TGTGCCAGCAGTGAACGGGGAGGAGGTCACAATGAGCAGTTCTTC.